This TCR beta chain was captured by sequencing in a study of T cell repertoires in cytomegalovirus infection. In the study overall: Public TCR beta signatures marked donors with CMV infection and the matching HLA. Study outcomes and limitations: The ex vivo response was dominated by HLA-C-restricted CMV-specific TCR beta clonotypes. Summed frequency of shared TCR beta families picked out CMV carriers who also had the relevant HLA.

After removal of 4 bases from V and 7 bases from J, the junction contained 9 bases not matched to a gene. Germline lookup yields CDR1 MGHRA and CDR2 YSYEKL. This CDR3 has 15 residues. TCRdb redid the calling of the reads with MiXCR, one entry per CDR3 protein. Of approximately 43,000 distinct CDR3 sequences listed, roughly 20% are singletons. About this clonotype: Antigen: not known.

V gene TRBV4-1 combines with J gene TRBJ2-1, with 8 bases that match TRBD1. The TCR originated in a human donor in good health (CMV status not recorded). Some clones in this sample may be carry-over from other donors' samples. The specimen sequenced was PBMCs, sequenced either directly or after in vitro stimulation (not recorded which). CDR3 bases: TGCGCCAGCAGCCCCAGGGGGCGGAATTTAAATGAGCAGTTCTTC. It translates to CASSPRGRNLNEQFF.